Many counts were recorded for the clone carrying this T cell receptor beta chain. No antigen is known for it. The germline gives CDR1 SNHLY, CDR2 FYNNEI. Between the trimmed V and J ends, which lost 8 bases and 5 bases, there was a span of 21 bases. The CDR3 spans 15 residues. The record originates from a study of T-cell reconstitution after alpha-beta-depleted transplantation in children. Unique molecular identifiers tagged the TCRbeta library. TCRdb independently ran MiXCR on the PCR reads; one entry per CDR3 protein. Of some 190,000 distinct CDR3 sequences in the sample, roughly 11% were seen once. General observations from the study: The study reportedly traced alpha-beta T cells about two months after transplant to several hundred expanded graft clones. One year after transplant, T-cell counts and diversity came mostly from newly produced T cells. For some patients, TCRbeta diversity was high at day 60 because of recipient T cells and thymic progenitors that survived.

The chain uses TRBV2 and TRBJ1-1; perhaps TRBD1 as D (5 bases). This specimen was PBMCs, taken before TCRalphabeta/CD19-depleted stem cell transplant. The TCR was taken from a boy between 2 and 15 years old with acute myeloid leukemia, due to receive a stem cell transplant. This chain's CDR3 is CASGKSGTVGTEAFF. The DNA of the CDR3 is TGTGCCAGCGGAAAATCAGGGACGGTGGGGACTGAAGCTTTCTTT. Full variable domain (outside the CDR3, taken from reference TRBV2 and TRBJ1-1): EPEVTQTPSHQVTQMGQEVILRCVPISNHLYFYWYRQILGQKVEFLVSFYNNEISEKSEIFDDQFSVERPDGSNFTLKIRSTKLEDSAMYFCASGKSGTVGTEAFFGQGTRLTVV.